These 19 T cell receptor beta chains were all obtained from the same sample, sequenced in a study of cytomegalovirus exposure and HLA in healthy donors. The PCR had 60 Vbeta and 13 Jbeta primers. Repertoires were generated with immunoSEQ multiplex PCR, while TCRdb's copy carries only in-frame clones and drops some. The sample yields some 240,000 clones, about 78% seen once. Sequenced material: PBMCs. The source is a male donor in good health and CMV-seronegative.

J is TRBJ1-1 and V is TRBV9, with a tentative D call TRBD1 (5 bases). This CDR3 has 15 residues. V was shortened by 6 bases and J by 6 bases, with 21 bases between the two germline ends. Germline-derived CDR1 and CDR2 are SGDLS and YYNGEE. CDR3 amino acids: CASTPYSAGGAEAFF. The CDR3 DNA reads as TGTGCCAGCACCCCATATTCGGCGGGGGGAGCTGAAGCTTTCTTT.

The J gene is TRBJ2-3, the V gene TRBV29-1; a weak D match, TRBD2 (7 bases). Germline values: CDR1 SQVTM, CDR2 ANQGSEA. The CDR3 has 15 residues. Trimming left V 7 bases short and J 1 base short, with 18 bases between. In DNA form, the CDR3 reads TGCAGCGCCGAAGGGGGGAGCGGGGGCACAGATACGCAGTATTTT. Translating it yields CSAEGGSGGTDTQYF.

This clone was picked up one time. J is TRBJ1-1 and V is TRBV19, with D unresolved. Trimming pared 3 bases from V and 1 base from J, leaving 9 bases between. Germline V gene sequence: CDR1 LNHDA, CDR2 SQIVND (reference sequence). This CDR3 is built from 14 residues. CDR3 in DNA: TGTGCCAGTAGTATTGGCGGAGAGAACACTGAAGCTTTCTTT. Protein sequence: CASSIGGENTEAFF.

Comment on this clone: The sample has other DNA sequences that encode this CDR3 too. The chain combines TRBV9 with TRBJ2-2, with 7 bases lining up with TRBD2. V gave up 2 bases and J gave up 0 bases; unmatched junction bases: 1. CDR1 SGDLS and CDR2 YYNGEE come from the germline V gene. The CDR3 consists of 15 residues. In DNA, the CDR3 is TGTGCCAGCAGCGTTGGGGGGGCGAACACCGGGGAGCTGTTTTTT. This translates into CASSVGGANTGELFF.

V gene TRBV6-5 combines with J gene TRBJ1-2; TRBD1 agrees at 8 bases. V lost 5 bases, J lost 4 bases, and 3 bases stayed unmatched. The CDR3 has 13 residues. CDR1 and CDR2 from the germline V gene are MNHEY and SVGAGI. CDR3 sequence (DNA): TGTGCCAGCAGTCCGACAGGGGCCTATGGCTACACCTTC. Amino acids: CASSPTGAYGYTF.

The chain couples TRBV5-5 to TRBJ2-7; the D gene is possibly TRBD1 (7 bases). The CDR3 covers 18 residues. CDR1 is SGHKS and CDR2 is YYEKEE in the germline V gene (reference sequence). V shed 2 bases and J shed 2 bases, with 23 bases lying between them. DNA of the CDR3: TGTGCCAGCAGCTTTAAAGGGGACAGATCCGGGAGTACCTACGAGCAGTACTTC. It encodes CASSFKGDRSGSTYEQYF.

V is TRBV29-1 and J is TRBJ2-5; 9 bases map to TRBD1. Unmatched junction bases numbered 12, after V lost 6 bases and J lost 7 bases. This CDR3 region has 14 residues. Germline V CDR1 and CDR2: SQVTM, ANQGSEA. In DNA form, the CDR3 reads TGCAGCGTCCTAAGGACAGGGGAAAGGGGGACCCAGTACTTC. Its translation is CSVLRTGERGTQYF.

This clone showed up just once. The chain recombines TRBV5-1 with TRBJ2-3; a weak D match, TRBD1 (5 bases). The CDR3 has 12 residues. From germline, CDR1 is SGHRS and CDR2 YFSETQ. V shed 5 bases and J shed 2 bases, with 6 bases lying between them. In DNA, the CDR3 is TGCGCCAGCAGTGGGGCCACAGATACGCAGTATTTT. Translating gives CASSGATDTQYF. The whole variable domain, remainder taken from reference TRBV5-1 and TRBJ2-3, is KAGVTQTPRYLIKTRGQQVTLSCSPISGHRSVSWYQQTPGQGLQFLFEYFSETQRNKGNFPGRFSGRQFSNSRSEMNVSTLELGDSALYLCASSGATDTQYFGPGTRLTVL.

This clone was counted a few times. J is TRBJ1-1 and V is TRBV7-8; 7 bases fit TRBD1. The ends lost 5 bases at V and 5 bases at J; junction bases unmatched: 8. Germline CDR1 is SGHVS and CDR2 is FQNEAQ. The CDR3 spans 14 residues. The CDR3, as DNA: TGTGCCAGCAGCGTATCGACAGGGAGAACTGAAGCTTTCTTT. Encoded protein: CASSVSTGRTEAFF.

This sequence joins TRBV10-2 and TRBJ2-3, with D possibly being TRBD2 (6 bases). The CDR3 consists of 13 residues. CDR1 WSHSY and CDR2 SAAADI come from the germline V gene. V lost 4 bases and J lost 3, with 8 bases in between. CDR3 amino acids: CASSVRETDTQYF. As DNA, the CDR3 is TGCGCCAGCAGTGTGCGGGAAACAGATACGCAGTATTTT.

The chain joins TRBV7-7 to TRBJ2-4; D gene unclear. In germline, CDR1 is SSHAT, CDR2 FNYEAQ (reference sequence). The CDR3 extends over 13 amino acids. The CDR3 is CAVFSVAKNIQYF. The DNA of the CDR3 is TGTGCTGTATTTTCGGTGGCCAAAAACATTCAGTACTTC.

This chain connects TRBV11-2 to TRBJ2-1, with 7 nucleotides matching TRBD2. The V gene's germline CDR1 is SGHAT and CDR2 FQNNGV. With 4 bases clipped from V and 3 bases from J, the junction kept 9 bases outside the gene matches. The CDR3 loop spans 16 amino acids. CDR3 DNA sequence: TGTGCCAGCAGCTCCCTACTAGGGAGGGGCTACAATGAGCAGTTCTTC. It is translated as CASSSLLGRGYNEQFF.

This chain links TRBV2 with TRBJ2-7; 11 bases align to TRBD2. The V gene end was trimmed by 5 bases and the J gene end by 2 bases; junction bases not matched to a gene: 8. Germline loops: CDR1 SNHLY, CDR2 FYNNEI. The CDR3 totals 16 residues. Here the CDR3 reads CASSFLAGGPAYEQYF. CDR3 DNA: TGTGCCAGCAGTTTTTTAGCGGGAGGGCCGGCCTACGAGCAGTACTTC.

The chain couples TRBV15 to TRBJ1-5; 7 bases are a match to TRBD1. This CDR3 is built from 16 residues. CDR1 LNHNV and CDR2 YYDKDF come from the germline V gene (reference sequence). After removal of 0 bases from V and 6 bases from J, the junction contained 8 bases not matched to a gene. The CDR3 coding sequence is TGTGCCACCAGCAGAGACTCCAACAGGGGAGGTCAGCCCCAGCATTTT. This gives the protein CATSRDSNRGGQPQHF.

This rearrangement joins TRBV19 to TRBJ1-5, with D possibly TRBD1 on 6 matching bases. The CDR3 consists of 15 residues. Between the trimmed V and J ends, which lost 5 bases and 0 bases, there was a span of 11 bases. Germline V gene data show CDR1 as LNHDA and CDR2 as SQIVND (reference sequence). Here the CDR3 DNA reads TGTGCCAGTAGTCCACAGGGTAATAGCAATCAGCCCCAGCATTTT. Its translation: CASSPQGNSNQPQHF. Together with reference TRBV19 and TRBJ1-5, the CDR3 gives the full variable domain: DGGITQSPKYLFRKEGQNVTLSCEQNLNHDAMYWYRQDPGQGLRLIYYSQIVNDFQKGDIAEGYSVSREKKESFPLTVTSAQKNPTAFYLCASSPQGNSNQPQHFGDGTRLSIL.

The J gene is TRBJ1-5, the V gene TRBV27; 7 bases are shared with TRBD1. Trimming took 2 bases from V and 3 from J; bases not matched to a gene: 10. Looked up from germline, CDR1 is MNHEY and CDR2 is SMNVEV (reference sequence). The CDR3 consists of 17 residues. The CDR3, as DNA: TGTGCCAGCAGTTTAATGGCGCCGACAGGGCTCAATCAGCCCCAGCATTTT. Amino acids: CASSLMAPTGLNQPQHF.

This clone occurred a few times. This chain uses TRBV5-6 with TRBJ2-2; 8 bases are a match to TRBD1. Trimming removed 1 base from V and 7 bases from J; junction bases left unmatched: 6. CDR3 length: 15 residues. Germline-derived CDR1 and CDR2 are SGHDT and YYEEEE. The CDR3 spells CASSLQQGANGELFF. CDR3 nucleotide sequence: TGTGCCAGCAGCTTGCAGCAGGGGGCGAACGGGGAGCTGTTTTTT. Complete variable domain (other parts from reference TRBV5-6 and TRBJ2-2): DAGVTQSPTHLIKTRGQQVTLRCSPKSGHDTVSWYQQALGQGPQFIFQYYEEEERQRGNFPDRFSGHQFPNYSSELNVNALLLGDSALYLCASSLQQGANGELFFGEGSRLTVL.

V is TRBV5-4 and J is TRBJ1-4; 9 nucleotides agree with TRBD1. Trimming at V came to 1 base and at J to 8 bases, leaving 9 bases not matched to a gene. Germline CDR1 SGHNT, CDR2 YYREEE (reference sequence). The CDR3 has 16 residues. In nucleotides, the CDR3 is TGTGCCAGCAGCTTGTATCCGGGACAGGGTGGGGAAAAACTGTTTTTT. It yields the protein CASSLYPGQGGEKLFF.

The chain has TRBV7-2 and TRBJ2-2, with D possibly matching TRBD1 (5 bases). Germline V gene sequence: CDR1 SGHTA, CDR2 FQGNSA. The V end was cut by 3 bases, the J end by 3 bases, with 11 bases between. CDR3 length: 15 residues. This CDR3 is CASSFGTGYTGELFF. CDR3 in DNA: TGTGCCAGCAGCTTTGGAACAGGTTACACCGGGGAGCTGTTTTTT.